This T cell receptor beta chain was obtained from a study of CD4+ T cells in melanoma. The CDR3 length is 14 residues. Germline CDR1 and CDR2: MNHEY and SVGAGI. Trimming left V 7 bases short and J 2 bases short, with 12 bases between. The method was immunoSEQ multiplex PCR; TCRdb's version includes in-frame clones alone and lacks a portion of them. The profile shows roughly 9,900 clones, around 70% of them singletons. This clonotype was sampled from a human donor with melanoma. Input material: cells from a culture (not recorded whether cultured in vitro). This chain joins TRBV6-5 and TRBJ2-1, with TRBD2 as a possible D gene (7 bases). DNA of the CDR3: TGTGCCAGCACGGCGGGGGACACCTACAATGAGCAGTTCTTC. This translates into CASTAGDTYNEQFF.